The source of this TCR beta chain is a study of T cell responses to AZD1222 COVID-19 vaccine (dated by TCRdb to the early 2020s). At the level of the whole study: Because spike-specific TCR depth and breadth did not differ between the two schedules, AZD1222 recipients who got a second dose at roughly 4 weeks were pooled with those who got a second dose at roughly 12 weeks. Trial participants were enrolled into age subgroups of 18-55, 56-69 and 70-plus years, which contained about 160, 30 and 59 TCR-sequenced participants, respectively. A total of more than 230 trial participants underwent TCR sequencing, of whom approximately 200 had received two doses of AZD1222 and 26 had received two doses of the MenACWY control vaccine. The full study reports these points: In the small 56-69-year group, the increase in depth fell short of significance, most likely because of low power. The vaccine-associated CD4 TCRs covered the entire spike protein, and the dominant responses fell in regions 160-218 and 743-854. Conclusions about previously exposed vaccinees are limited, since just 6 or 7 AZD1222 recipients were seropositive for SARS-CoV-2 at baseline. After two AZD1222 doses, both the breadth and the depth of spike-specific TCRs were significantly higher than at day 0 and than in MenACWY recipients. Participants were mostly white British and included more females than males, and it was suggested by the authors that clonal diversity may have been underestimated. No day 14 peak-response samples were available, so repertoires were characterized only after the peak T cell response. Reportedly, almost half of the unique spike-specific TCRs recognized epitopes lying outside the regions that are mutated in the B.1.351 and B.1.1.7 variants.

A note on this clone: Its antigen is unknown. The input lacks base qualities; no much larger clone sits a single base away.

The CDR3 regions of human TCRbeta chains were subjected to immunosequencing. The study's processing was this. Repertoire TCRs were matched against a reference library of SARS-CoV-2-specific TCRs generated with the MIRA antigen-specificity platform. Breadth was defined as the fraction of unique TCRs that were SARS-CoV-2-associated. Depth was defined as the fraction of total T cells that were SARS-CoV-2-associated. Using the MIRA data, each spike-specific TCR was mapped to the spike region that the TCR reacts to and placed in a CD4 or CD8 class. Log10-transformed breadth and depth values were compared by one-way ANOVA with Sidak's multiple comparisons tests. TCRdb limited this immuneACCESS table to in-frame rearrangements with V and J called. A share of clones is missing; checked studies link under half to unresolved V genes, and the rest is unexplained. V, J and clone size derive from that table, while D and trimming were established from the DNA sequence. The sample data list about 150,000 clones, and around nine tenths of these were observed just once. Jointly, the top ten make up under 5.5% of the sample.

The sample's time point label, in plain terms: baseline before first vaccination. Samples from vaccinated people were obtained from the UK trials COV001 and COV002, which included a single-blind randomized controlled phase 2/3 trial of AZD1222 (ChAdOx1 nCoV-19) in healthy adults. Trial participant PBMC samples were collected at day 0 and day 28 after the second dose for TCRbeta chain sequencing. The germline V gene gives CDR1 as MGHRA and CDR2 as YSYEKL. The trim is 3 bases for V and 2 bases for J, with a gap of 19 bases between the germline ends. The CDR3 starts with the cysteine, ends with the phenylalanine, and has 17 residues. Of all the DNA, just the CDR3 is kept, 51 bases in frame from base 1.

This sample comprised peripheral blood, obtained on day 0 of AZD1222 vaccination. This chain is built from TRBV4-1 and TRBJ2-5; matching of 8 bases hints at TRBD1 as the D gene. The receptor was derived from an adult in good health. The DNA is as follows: TGCGCCAGCAGCCATTCTCCACAGGGGGGGGTGCAAGAGACCCAGTACTTC. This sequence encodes CASSHSPQGGVQETQYF.